These T cell receptor beta chains were read from a single sample in a study of blood T cell repertoires in COVID-19. Some clones are missing from TCRdb's copy, which holds only in-frame ones; the method was immunoSEQ multiplex PCR. The table includes about 270,000 clones, around 85% detected once. The sequencing input was peripheral blood. These TCRs come from a human donor with COVID-19, enrolled during active disease. The donor label of this sample is uncertain. CDR3s include the opening cysteine and the closing phenylalanine or tryptophan. Fields, in order: J gene, D gene, V gene, CDR3 length, CDR3 DNA, CDR3 protein. D genes are given only for firm matches.

TRBJ2-7 TRBD1 TRBV28 14 TGTGCCAGCAGTTTTTCGAGACAGGGGTACGAGCAGTACTTC CASSFSRQGYEQYF
TRBJ2-3 TRBD2 TRBV6-5 16 TGTGCCAGCAGTTACAGCGGGAGGGCTAAAACAGATACGCAGTATTTT CASSYSGRAKTDTQYF
TRBJ1-2 TRBD1 TRBV27 17 TGTGCCAGCAAAGGCGGGACAGGGGTTTTTCGGGACTATGGCTACACCTTC CASKGGTGVFRDYGYTF
TRBJ2-7 NA TRBV5-1 15 TGCGCCAGCAGCTTGGGTAGGGGGTCCTCCTACGAGCAGTACTTC CASSLGRGSSYEQYF
TRBJ2-5 TRBD1 TRBV10-3 15 TGTGCCATCAGCACACAGGGGGGACTTCAAGAGACCCAGTACTTC CAISTQGGLQETQYF
TRBJ2-5 NA TRBV5-4 13 TGTGCCAGCAGCTTTGCAAGCGTAGAGACCCAGTACTTC CASSFASVETQYF
TRBJ2-2 TRBD2 TRBV28 19 TGTGCCAGCAGTGCCCCGGGACTAGCGGGAGGACCGAACACCGGGGAGCTGTTTTTT CASSAPGLAGGPNTGELFF
TRBJ2-1 NA TRBV11-2 15 TGTGCCAGCAGCTTAGATGCGGGGAGGTACAATGAGCAGTTCTTC CASSLDAGRYNEQFF
TRBJ1-2 TRBD1 TRBV5-4 15 TGTGCCAGCAGCTTGGGGGTCGGGACAGGGATTGGCTACACCTTC CASSLGVGTGIGYTF
TRBJ1-1 TRBD1 TRBV28 15 TGTGCCAGCAGTTTGCGGGGACAGGGAGGTACTGAAGCTTTCTTT CASSLRGQGGTEAFF
TRBJ1-4 TRBD1 TRBV28 15 TGTGCCACATCTGACAGGGGCGCAACTAATGAAAAACTGTTTTTT CATSDRGATNEKLFF
TRBJ1-6 NA TRBV9 15 TGTGCCAGCAGCGTAGCGGAGGGAAGGGATTCACCCCTCCACTTT CASSVAEGRDSPLHF